This T cell receptor (beta chain) originates from a study of PD-1 blockade in classical Hodgkin lymphoma. Whole-study context: With a 2-week interval, patients received intravenous nivolumab at 3 mg/kg. Whole-study findings and limits: Exclusion was the outcome for patients who began nivolumab under 1 year after ASCT. Patients who responded completely had about the same baseline diversity as newly diagnosed patients.

Details on this clone: Its antigen is unidentified.

The CDR3 has 14 amino acids. Per the germline V gene, CDR1 is MNHEY and CDR2 is SMNVEV (reference sequence). Trimming left V 4 bases short and J 2 bases short, with 12 bases between. The table came from immunoSEQ multiplex PCR; TCRdb's copy has only in-frame clones and leaves some out. The sample shows approximately 6,300 clones, 73% of them seen only once. Noted time point: cycle 4 day 1 (C4D1), after around six weeks of nivolumab. All trial patients relapsed after autologous stem cell transplantation. After thawing, PBMCs were subjected to magnetic negative selection to isolate CD8+ T cells. This sample comprised CD8+ T cells from blood, obtained before the fourth cycle of nivolumab. This clonotype originated in a human donor with classical Hodgkin lymphoma. This chain connects TRBV27 to TRBJ2-7, with D uncertain. CDR3 nucleotides: TGTGCCAGCAGTTCCGTCACCCTACCCTACGAGCAGTACTTC. Amino acids: CASSSVTLPYEQYF.